The entry that follows covers one T cell receptor beta chain sequence. The data belong to a study of radiotherapy plus CTLA-4 blockade in lung cancer. TCRdb's copy holds only in-frame clones and misses some; the assay was immunoSEQ multiplex PCR. The data contain some 62,000 clones, roughly 80% of them singletons. Per the germline V gene, CDR1 is SGHVS and CDR2 is FQNEAQ. V shed 0 bases and J 8 bases; nucleotides not matched to a gene: 7. The CDR3 consists of 16 residues. The chain has TRBV7-8 and TRBJ2-1, with TRBD1 matching 10 bases. Sequenced material: peripheral blood, taken from a patient treated with radiotherapy plus ipilimumab. This clonotype originated in a human donor with non-small cell lung cancer who had a complete response to radiotherapy plus ipilimumab. The CDR3 sequence: CASSLAGQGGFDEQFF. CDR3 DNA sequence: TGTGCCAGCAGCTTAGCCGGACAGGGGGGTTTTGATGAGCAGTTCTTC.